This T cell receptor (beta chain) stems from a study of beta chain features in type 1 diabetes. Sequencing targeted expressed TCRB transcripts, as all isolated RNA had been reverse transcribed. The protocol was immunoSEQ multiplex PCR, while the TCRdb copy is restricted to in-frame clones and leaves out a portion. Counted here are some 160,000 clones, 9% occurring once; the ten biggest clones make up 0.7%. Broader study findings: Type 1 diabetes patients showed a moderate but significant shortening of TCRB CDR3s in all four CD4+ subsets.

The germline V gene encodes CDR1 SGHTA and CDR2 FQGNSA. The ends lost 3 bases at V and 4 bases at J; junction bases unmatched: 5. CDR3 length equals 15 residues. This clone was seen only a few times. Its antigen is unidentified. One heparinised draw, averaging about 116 mL, was taken per donor. This clonotype originated in a woman aged 25 to 39 with type 1 diabetes. Sequencing was performed on central memory CD4+ T cells from blood. The rearrangement joins TRBV7-2 to TRBJ2-3, with 9 positions matching TRBD1. CDR3 nucleotide sequence: TGTGCCAGCAGCTTGGGACAGGGTTTTCCAGATACGCAGTATTTT. Translating it yields CASSLGQGFPDTQYF.